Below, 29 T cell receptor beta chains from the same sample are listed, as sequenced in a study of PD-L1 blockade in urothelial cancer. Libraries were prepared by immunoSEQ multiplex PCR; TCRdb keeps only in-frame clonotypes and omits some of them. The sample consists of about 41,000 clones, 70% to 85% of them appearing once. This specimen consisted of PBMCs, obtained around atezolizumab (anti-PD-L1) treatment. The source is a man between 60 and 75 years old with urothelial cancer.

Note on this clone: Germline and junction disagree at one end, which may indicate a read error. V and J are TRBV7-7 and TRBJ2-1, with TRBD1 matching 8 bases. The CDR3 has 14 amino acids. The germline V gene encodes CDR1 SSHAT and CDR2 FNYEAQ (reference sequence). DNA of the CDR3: TGTGCTAGCAGCTTATCCCAGGGGGCTTATGAGCAGTTCTTC. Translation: CASSLSQGAYEQFF.

The CDR3 loop reads CASSAEGLGSPLHF. The CDR3 region has the DNA TGTGCCAGCAGTGCGGAGGGATTGGGTTCACCCCTCCACTTT. The chain links TRBV6-1 to TRBJ1-6; no clear D gene. The CDR3 totals 14 residues. The V end lost 4 bases, the J end lost 9 bases, and 13 bases lay between the germline ends. Germline CDR1 reads MNHNS; CDR2 reads SASEGT.

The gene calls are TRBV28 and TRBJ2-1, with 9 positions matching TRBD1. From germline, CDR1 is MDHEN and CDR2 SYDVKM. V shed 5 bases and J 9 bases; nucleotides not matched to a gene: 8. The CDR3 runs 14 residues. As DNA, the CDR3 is TGTGCCAGCAGTGGGCGGACAGGGGCTCGTGAGCAGTTCTTC. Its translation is CASSGRTGAREQFF.

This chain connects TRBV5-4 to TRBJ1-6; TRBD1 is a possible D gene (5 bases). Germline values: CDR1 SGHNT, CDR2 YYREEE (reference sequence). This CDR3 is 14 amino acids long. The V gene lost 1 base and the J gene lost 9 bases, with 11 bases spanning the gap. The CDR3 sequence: CASSLQGSTSPLHF. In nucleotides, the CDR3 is TGTGCCAGCAGCTTGCAGGGAAGTACTTCACCCCTCCACTTT.

CDR3 sequence (DNA): TGTGCCAGCAGTTCCCCGCGGGGGTCGGGCACCGGGGAGCTGTTTTTT. Protein sequence: CASSSPRGSGTGELFF. The chain couples TRBV28 to TRBJ2-2, with 7 positions matching TRBD2. The CDR3 length is 16 residues. Germline loops: CDR1 MDHEN, CDR2 SYDVKM. The V segment lost 4 bases and the J segment 4 bases; nucleotides outside the gene matches: 9. Variable domain in full (rest from reference TRBV28 and TRBJ2-2): DVKVTQSSRYLVKRTGEKVFLECVQDMDHENMFWYRQDPGLGLRLIYFSYDVKMKEKGDIPEGYSVSREKKERFSLILESASTNQTSMYLCASSSPRGSGTGELFFGEGSRLTVL.

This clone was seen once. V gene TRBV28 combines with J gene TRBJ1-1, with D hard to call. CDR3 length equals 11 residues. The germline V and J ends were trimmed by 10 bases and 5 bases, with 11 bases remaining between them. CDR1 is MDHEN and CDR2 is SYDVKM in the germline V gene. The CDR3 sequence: CAIRDGTEAFF. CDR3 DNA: TGTGCCATTAGAGACGGGACTGAAGCTTTCTTT.

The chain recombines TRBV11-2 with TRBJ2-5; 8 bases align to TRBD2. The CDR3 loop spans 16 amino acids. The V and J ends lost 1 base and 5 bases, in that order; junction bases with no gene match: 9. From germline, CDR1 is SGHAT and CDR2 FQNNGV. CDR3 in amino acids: CASSLGERGGRETQYF. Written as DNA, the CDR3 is TGTGCCAGCAGCTTAGGGGAACGGGGGGGCCGGGAGACCCAGTACTTC.

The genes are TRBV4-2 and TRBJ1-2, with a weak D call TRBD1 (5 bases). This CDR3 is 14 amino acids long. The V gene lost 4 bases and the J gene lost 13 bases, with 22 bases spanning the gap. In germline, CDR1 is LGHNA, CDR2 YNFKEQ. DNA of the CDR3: TGTGCCAGCAGCCCCCGCCCTGACAGTCCTGGGCCCACCTTC. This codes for CASSPRPDSPGPTF.

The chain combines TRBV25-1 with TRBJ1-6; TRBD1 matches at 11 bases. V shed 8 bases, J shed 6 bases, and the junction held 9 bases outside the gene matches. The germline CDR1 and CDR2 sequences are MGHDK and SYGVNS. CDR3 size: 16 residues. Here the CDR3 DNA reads TGTGCCAGCGGGTTTGGGACAGGGGGGCCTAATTCACCCCTCCACTTT. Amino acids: CASGFGTGGPNSPLHF.

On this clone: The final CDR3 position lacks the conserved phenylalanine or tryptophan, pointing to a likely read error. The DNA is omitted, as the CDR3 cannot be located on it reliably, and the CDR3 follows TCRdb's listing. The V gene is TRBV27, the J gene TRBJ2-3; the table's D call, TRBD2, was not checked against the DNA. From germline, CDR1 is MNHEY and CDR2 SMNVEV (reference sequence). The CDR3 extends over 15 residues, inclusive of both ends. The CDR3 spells CASSLSGLLAGRLEL.

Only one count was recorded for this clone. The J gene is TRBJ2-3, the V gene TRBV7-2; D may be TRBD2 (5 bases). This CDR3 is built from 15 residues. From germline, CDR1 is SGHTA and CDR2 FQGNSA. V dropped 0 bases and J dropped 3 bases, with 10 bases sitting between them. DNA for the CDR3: TGTGCCAGCAGCTTAGCACTAGTTGAAACAGATACGCAGTATTTT. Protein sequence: CASSLALVETDTQYF.

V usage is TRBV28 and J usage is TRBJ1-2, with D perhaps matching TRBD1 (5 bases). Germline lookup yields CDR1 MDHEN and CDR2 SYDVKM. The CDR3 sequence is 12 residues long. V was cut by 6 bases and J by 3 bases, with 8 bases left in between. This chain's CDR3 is CASSPGYYGYTF. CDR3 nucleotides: TGTGCCAGCAGCCCAGGGTACTATGGCTACACCTTC.

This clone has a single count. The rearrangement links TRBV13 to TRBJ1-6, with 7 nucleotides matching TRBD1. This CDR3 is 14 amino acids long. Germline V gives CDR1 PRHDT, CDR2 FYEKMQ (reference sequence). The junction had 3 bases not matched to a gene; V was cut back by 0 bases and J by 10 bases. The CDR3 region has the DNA TGTGCCAGCAGCTTAGGGAAAGGGGGCTCACCCCTCCACTTT. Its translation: CASSLGKGGSPLHF.

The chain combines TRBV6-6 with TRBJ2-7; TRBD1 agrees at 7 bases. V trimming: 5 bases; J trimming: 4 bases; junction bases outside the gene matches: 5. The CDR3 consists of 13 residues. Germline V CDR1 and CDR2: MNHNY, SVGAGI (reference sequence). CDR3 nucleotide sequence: TGTGCCAGCAGTAGGACAGGCCTATACGAGCAGTACTTC. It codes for CASSRTGLYEQYF.

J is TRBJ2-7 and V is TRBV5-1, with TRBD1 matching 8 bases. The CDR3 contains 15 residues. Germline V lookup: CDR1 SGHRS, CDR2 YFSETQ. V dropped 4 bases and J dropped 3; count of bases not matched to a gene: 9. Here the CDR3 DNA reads TGCGCCAGCAGCGTCCAGGGGGCAGGGAACTACGAGCAGTACTTC. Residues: CASSVQGAGNYEQYF.

Here the CDR3 DNA reads TGTGCCAGCAGCTTGAGGGTTGCGGCAGGGAGCACAGATACGCAGTATTTT. Its translation: CASSLRVAAGSTDTQYF. V is TRBV5-6 and J is TRBJ2-3; D perhaps matches TRBD1 (5 bases). Trimming took 1 base from V and 0 from J, leaving 15 bases between them. The CDR3 runs 17 residues. Germline CDR1 SGHDT, CDR2 YYEEEE.

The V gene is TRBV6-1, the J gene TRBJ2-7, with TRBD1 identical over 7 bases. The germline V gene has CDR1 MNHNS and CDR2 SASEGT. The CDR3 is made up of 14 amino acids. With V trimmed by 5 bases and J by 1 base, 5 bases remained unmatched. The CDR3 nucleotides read TGTGCCAGCAGTCCCGGGACAGCGTCCTACGAGCAGTACTTC. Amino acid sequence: CASSPGTASYEQYF.

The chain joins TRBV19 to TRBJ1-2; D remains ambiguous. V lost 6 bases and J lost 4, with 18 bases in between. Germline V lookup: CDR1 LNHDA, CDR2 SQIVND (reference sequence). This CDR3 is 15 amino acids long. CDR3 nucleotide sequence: TGTGCCAGTAGCCAATACGGCCACAGCAGCTATGGCTACACCTTC. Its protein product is CASSQYGHSSYGYTF.

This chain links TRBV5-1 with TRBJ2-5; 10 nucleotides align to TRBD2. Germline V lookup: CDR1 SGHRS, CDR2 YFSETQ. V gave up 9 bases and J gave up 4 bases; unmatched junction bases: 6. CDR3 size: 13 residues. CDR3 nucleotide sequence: TGCGCCACAGGGACTAGCGCCTTAGAGACCCAGTACTTC. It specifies CATGTSALETQYF.

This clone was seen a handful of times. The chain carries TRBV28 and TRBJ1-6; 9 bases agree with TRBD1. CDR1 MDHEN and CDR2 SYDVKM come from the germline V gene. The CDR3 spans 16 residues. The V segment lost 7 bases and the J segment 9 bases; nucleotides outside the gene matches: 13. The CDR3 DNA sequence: TGTGCCAGCATCAACAGGGGGCTGGGTTTAGGTTCACCCCTCCACTTT. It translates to CASINRGLGLGSPLHF.

CDR3 amino acids: CASTKQGTETQYF. CDR3 nucleotide sequence: TGTGCCAGCACCAAACAGGGTACGGAGACCCAGTACTTC. The chain has TRBV6-5 and TRBJ2-5, with D perhaps matching TRBD1 (6 bases). The germline V gene has CDR1 MNHEY and CDR2 SVGAGI. This CDR3 spans 13 amino acids. Trimming took off 7 bases at V and 5 bases at J, with 14 bases between the two ends.

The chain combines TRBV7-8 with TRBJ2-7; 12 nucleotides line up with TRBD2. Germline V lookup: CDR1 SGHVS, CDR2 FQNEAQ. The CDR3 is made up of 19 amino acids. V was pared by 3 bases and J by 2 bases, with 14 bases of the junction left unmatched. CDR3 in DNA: TGTGCCAGCAGCTTCTTGACTAGCGGGGGCACCAACCCGCCCTACGAGCAGTACTTC. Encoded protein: CASSFLTSGGTNPPYEQYF.

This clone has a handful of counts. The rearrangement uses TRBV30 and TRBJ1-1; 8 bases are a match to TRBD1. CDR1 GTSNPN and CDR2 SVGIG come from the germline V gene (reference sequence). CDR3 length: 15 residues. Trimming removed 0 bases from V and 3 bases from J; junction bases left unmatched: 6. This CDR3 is CAWSVLGQVYTEAFF. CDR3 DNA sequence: TGTGCCTGGAGTGTACTGGGACAGGTTTACACTGAAGCTTTCTTT.

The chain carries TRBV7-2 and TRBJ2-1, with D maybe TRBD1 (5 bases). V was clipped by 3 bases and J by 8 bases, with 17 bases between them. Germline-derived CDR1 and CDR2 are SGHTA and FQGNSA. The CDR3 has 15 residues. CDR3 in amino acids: CASSLGGAEVYEQFF. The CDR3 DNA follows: TGTGCCAGCAGCTTGGGTGGGGCCGAGGTGTATGAGCAGTTCTTC.

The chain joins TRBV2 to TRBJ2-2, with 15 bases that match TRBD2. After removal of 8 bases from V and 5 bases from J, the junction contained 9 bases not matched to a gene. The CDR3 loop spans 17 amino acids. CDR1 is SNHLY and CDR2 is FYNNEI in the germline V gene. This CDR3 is CASGTGTSGGRTGELFF. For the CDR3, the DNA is TGTGCCAGCGGGACCGGGACTAGCGGGGGGCGAACCGGGGAGCTGTTTTTT.

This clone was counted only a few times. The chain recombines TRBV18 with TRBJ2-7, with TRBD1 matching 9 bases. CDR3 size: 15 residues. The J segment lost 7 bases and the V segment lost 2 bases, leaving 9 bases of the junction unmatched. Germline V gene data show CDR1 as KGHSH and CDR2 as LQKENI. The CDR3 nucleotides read TGTGCCAGCTCACCAGATCGGACAGGGGTAGGAGAGCAGTACTTC. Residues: CASSPDRTGVGEQYF. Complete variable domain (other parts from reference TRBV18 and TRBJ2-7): NAGVMQNPRHLVRRRGQEARLRCSPMKGHSHVYWYRQLPEEGLKFMVYLQKENIIDESGMPKERFSAEFPKEGPSILRIQQVVRGDSAAYFCASSPDRTGVGEQYFGPGTRLTVT.

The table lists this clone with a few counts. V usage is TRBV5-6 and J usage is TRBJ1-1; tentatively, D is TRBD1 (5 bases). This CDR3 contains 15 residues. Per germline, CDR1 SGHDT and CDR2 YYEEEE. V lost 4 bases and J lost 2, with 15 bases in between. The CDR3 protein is CASSLAAGRNTEAFF. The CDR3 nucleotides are TGTGCCAGCAGCCTAGCGGCAGGGCGTAACACTGAAGCTTTCTTT.

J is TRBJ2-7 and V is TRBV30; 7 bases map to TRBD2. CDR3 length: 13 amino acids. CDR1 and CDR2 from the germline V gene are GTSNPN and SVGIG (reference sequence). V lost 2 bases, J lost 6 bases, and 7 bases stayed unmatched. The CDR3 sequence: CAWSREGWREQYF. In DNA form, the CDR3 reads TGTGCCTGGAGTAGGGAGGGTTGGCGCGAGCAGTACTTC.

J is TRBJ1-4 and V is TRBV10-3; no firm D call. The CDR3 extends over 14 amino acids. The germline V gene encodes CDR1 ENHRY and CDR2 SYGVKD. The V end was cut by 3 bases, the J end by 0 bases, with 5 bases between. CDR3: CAISETATNEKLFF. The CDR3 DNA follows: TGTGCCATCAGTGAAACAGCAACTAATGAAAAACTGTTTTTT.